The source of this T cell receptor (beta chain) is a study of identical twins. General observations from the study: Cord blood's abundant beta clonotypes had fewer insertions, unlike memory repertoires. Sharing of beta out-of-frame sequences by twins showed a weaker excess.

Every one of the donors was a healthy Caucasian. cDNA carried unique molecular identifiers, and a universal primer site was added by template switching. One entry per CDR3 protein results from TCRdb running MiXCR on the 5' RACE reads. This table has 450,000 to 650,000 distinct CDR3 sequences, approximately 14% appearing once. This clonotype was seen just once. Its antigen is unidentified. Separately, the same data were catalogued under a study of yellow fever vaccine responses in identical twins.

This receptor was identified in a woman younger than 35 in good health. The specimen sequenced was CD4+ T cells sorted from blood.

Here the CDR3 reads CASSLDQGPGTEAFF. The DNA for the CDR3 is TGTGCCAGCAGCTTAGATCAGGGGCCGGGGACTGAAGCTTTCTTT. The V gene is TRBV11-2, the J gene TRBJ1-1, with D tentatively TRBD1 (6 bases). Trimming stripped 0 bases from V and 5 bases from J, with 13 bases between. The germline V gene encodes CDR1 SGHAT and CDR2 FQNNGV. The CDR3 has 15 amino acids.